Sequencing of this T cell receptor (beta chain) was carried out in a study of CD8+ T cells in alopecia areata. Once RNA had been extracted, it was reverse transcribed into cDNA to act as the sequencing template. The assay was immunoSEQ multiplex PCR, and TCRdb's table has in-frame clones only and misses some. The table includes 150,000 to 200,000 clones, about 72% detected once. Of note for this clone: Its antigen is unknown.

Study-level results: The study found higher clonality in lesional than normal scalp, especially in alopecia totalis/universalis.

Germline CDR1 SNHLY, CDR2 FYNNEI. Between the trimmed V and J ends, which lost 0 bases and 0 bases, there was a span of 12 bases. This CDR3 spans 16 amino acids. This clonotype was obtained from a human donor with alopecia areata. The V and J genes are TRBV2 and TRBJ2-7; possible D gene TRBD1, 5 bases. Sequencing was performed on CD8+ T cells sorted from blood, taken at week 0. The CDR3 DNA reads TGTGCCAGCAGTGAAGCGGGGCGACAATCCTCCTACGAGCAGTACTTC. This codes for CASSEAGRQSSYEQYF.